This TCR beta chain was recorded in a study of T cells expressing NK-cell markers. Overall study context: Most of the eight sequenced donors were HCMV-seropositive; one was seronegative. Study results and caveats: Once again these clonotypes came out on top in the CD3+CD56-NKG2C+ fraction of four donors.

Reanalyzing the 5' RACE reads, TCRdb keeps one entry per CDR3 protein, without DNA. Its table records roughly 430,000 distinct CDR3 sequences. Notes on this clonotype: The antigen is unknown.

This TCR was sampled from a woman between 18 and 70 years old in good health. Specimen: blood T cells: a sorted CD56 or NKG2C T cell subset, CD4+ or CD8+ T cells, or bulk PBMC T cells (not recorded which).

The CDR3 loop reads CASRAGTGGFNQPQHF. The rearrangement uses TRBV12-3 or TRBV12-4 and TRBJ1-5; as DNA is missing, the TRBD1 call by TCRdb cannot be tested. The CDR3 length is 16 residues.